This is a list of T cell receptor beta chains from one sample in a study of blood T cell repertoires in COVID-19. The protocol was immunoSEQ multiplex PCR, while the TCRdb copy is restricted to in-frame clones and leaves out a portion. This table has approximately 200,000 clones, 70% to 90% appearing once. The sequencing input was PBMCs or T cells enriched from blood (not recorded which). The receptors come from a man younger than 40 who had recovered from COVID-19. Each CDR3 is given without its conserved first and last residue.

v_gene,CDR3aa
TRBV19,ASSMTPYGYT
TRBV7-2,ASSEGIPYGYT
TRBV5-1,ASSSLGQVTDTQY
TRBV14,ASSQGTSGSKQF
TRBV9,ASSYGWGDPSYEQY
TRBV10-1,ASSDPGTSGRRLSTDTQY
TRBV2,ASSDQGARTEAF
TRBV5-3,ARSLAYNEQF
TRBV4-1,ASSPGDISYEQY
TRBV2,ASSYGPKQF
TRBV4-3,ASSQGYHPRGGDTQY
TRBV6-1,ASSDGGTSGRNEQF
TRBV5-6,ASSRGQYQPQH
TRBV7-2,ASGAGWNTGELF
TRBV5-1,ASRPGNPGEGYT
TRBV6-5,ASSSSLSGNTIY
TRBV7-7,ASSSGSGGKYEQY
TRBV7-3,ASSLMTLTATSGNTIY
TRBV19,ASSLDREYEQY
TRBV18,ASSTDRANYGYT
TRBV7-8,ASSPRGPKTYGYT
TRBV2,ASSGTSSYNEQF
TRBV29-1,SVGLGPYEQY
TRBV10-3,AISQELGTQY
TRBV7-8,ASSSGTSGGLSDTQY
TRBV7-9,ASAVGQGHEKLF
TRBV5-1,ASSSTTGFTDTQY
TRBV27,ASSLQGWGGYT
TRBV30,AWSVGSSGAEAF
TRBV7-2,ASRLAGGPPGEQY
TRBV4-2,ASSPGRGASSYEQY
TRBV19,ASSTKAGGVANEQF
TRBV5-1,ASSPAGGSARTGELF
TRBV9,ASSGPIGGANTEAF
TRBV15,ATSKRGATITGNTIY
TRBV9,ASSVGSGNTEAF
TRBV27,ASSLAGFSNQPQH
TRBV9,ASSVGQYFNYGYT
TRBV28,ASSFPGTGALGEQY
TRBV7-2,ASSLLTGREYGYT
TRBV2,ASSSGTSGYNEQF
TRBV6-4,ASSQEGGNSPLH
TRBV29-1,SVEGRGRIYT
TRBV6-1,ASSEAGLAEPYEQY
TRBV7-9,ASSLEGVKQPQH
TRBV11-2,ASSSWTGKNSPLH
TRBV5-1,ASSVGTGNQPQH
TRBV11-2,ASSLDDSVGGYT
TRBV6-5,ASNMEGTNEQF
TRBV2,ASSERFGGSNQPQH
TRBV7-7,ASSFLAGGQETQY
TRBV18,ASTQRQVYQETQY
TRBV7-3,ASSQGEGNTIY
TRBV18,ASSPGGDQPQH
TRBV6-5,ASSYQGLGTEAF
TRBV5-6,ASSWQGLGAYEQY
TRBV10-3,AISKAAGGGLNTEAF
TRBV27,ASTPGFDSGTYNEQF
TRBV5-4,ASSLGSSGSGETQY
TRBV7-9,ASILDSTNEKLF